This passage covers 22 T cell receptor beta chains from one sample sequenced in a study of cytomegalovirus exposure and HLA in healthy donors (dated by TCRdb to 2016 to 2017). Libraries were built with the immunoSEQ multiplex PCR assay. The clones in this table, taken by TCRdb from immuneACCESS, are in-frame only. Not every clone is retained; where verified, under half of the shortfall comes from an unresolved V gene, and the cause of the rest is unknown. For this sample the table gives more than 250,000 clones, of which roughly nine tenths were detected only once. The ten largest clones take up roughly 1.1% of the sample. Material for sequencing was PBMCs. Receptors were obtained from a woman aged 30 to 39 in good health and CMV-seropositive.

This chain links TRBV7-2 with TRBJ2-7, with 11 bases matching TRBD2. Trimming cost V 5 bases and J 2 bases; bases outside gene matches: 2. The CDR3 is 14 residues long. The germline V gene has CDR1 SGHTA and CDR2 FQGNSA. Here the CDR3 reads CASSHSGRAYEQYF. The CDR3 DNA follows: TGTGCCAGCAGCCATAGCGGGAGGGCCTACGAGCAGTACTTC.

The table lists this clone with a count of one. The chain joins TRBV6-1 to TRBJ2-7; 7 nucleotides match TRBD1. J gave up 0 bases and V 6 bases, and 2 bases lay outside the gene matches. Germline V gives CDR1 MNHNS, CDR2 SASEGT. The CDR3 consists of 13 residues. The CDR3, as DNA: TGTGCCAGCAGGGGACAGAACTCCTACGAGCAGTACTTC. Translated: CASRGQNSYEQYF.

This chain connects TRBV9 to TRBJ1-3; no reliable D call. CDR1 is SGDLS, CDR2 YYNGEE, per germline. CDR3 length: 13 residues. Trimming took off 3 bases at V and 0 bases at J, with 4 bases between the two ends. The CDR3 sequence: CASSAISGNTIYF. In DNA form, the CDR3 reads TGTGCCAGCAGCGCTATCTCTGGAAACACCATATATTTT. Full variable domain (rest looked up from reference TRBV9 and TRBJ1-3): DSGVTQTPKHLITATGQRVTLRCSPRSGDLSVYWYQQSLDQGLQFLIQYYNGEERAKGNILERFSAQQFPDLHSELNLSSLELGDSALYFCASSAISGNTIYFGEGSWLTVV.

In this sample, this clone turned up a few times. The chain couples TRBV29-1 to TRBJ2-1; D call uncertain. V gave up 3 bases and J gave up 3 bases, with 6 bases separating them. The V gene's germline CDR1 is SQVTM and CDR2 ANQGSEA. The CDR3 spans 12 residues. CDR3 nucleotides: TGCAGCGTTGACAGTCTCTACAATGAGCAGTTCTTC. Translation gives CSVDSLYNEQFF.

CDR3 in DNA: TGTGCCAGCAGCTGGGATACGAACACTGAAGCTTTCTTT. Translated: CASSWDTNTEAFF. The genes are TRBV7-2 and TRBJ1-1; unclear D gene. In germline, CDR1 is SGHTA, CDR2 FQGNSA. The CDR3 totals 13 residues. V lost 4 bases and J 1 base, leaving 7 bases between the germline ends. Drawing the rest from reference TRBV7-2 and TRBJ1-1, the complete variable domain is GAGVSQSPSNKVTEKGKDVELRCDPISGHTALYWYRQSLGQGLEFLIYFQGNSAPDKSGLPSDRFSAERTGGSVSTLTIQRTQQEDSAVYLCASSWDTNTEAFFGQGTRLTVV.

The V call is TRBV9, the J call TRBJ1-4; D possibly corresponds to TRBD1 (6 bases). From germline, CDR1 is SGDLS and CDR2 YYNGEE. With 3 bases removed from V and 8 bases from J, the gap between germline ends came to 11 bases. CDR3 length equals 13 residues. The CDR3 sequence is CASSAGTWEKLFF. In DNA, the CDR3 is TGTGCCAGCAGCGCCGGGACATGGGAAAAACTGTTTTTT.

The gene calls are TRBV15 and TRBJ2-2; TRBD2 agrees at 10 bases. The J segment lost 5 bases and the V segment lost 5 bases, leaving 8 bases of the junction unmatched. The CDR3 runs to 16 residues. The V gene's germline CDR1 is LNHNV and CDR2 YYDKDF (reference sequence). Here the CDR3 reads CATSLLAGVGTGELFF. The CDR3 DNA sequence: TGTGCCACCAGCCTCCTAGCGGGAGTAGGAACCGGGGAGCTGTTTTTT.

This clone turned up a few times. V is TRBV27 and J is TRBJ1-2; D is perhaps TRBD1 (6 bases). The CDR3 sequence is 15 residues long. From germline, CDR1 is MNHEY and CDR2 SMNVEV (reference sequence). V was trimmed by 5 bases and J by 7 bases, leaving 20 bases between them. The CDR3 spells CASSPRSRGLGGYTF. CDR3 sequence (DNA): TGTGCCAGCAGTCCCCGCTCCAGGGGATTGGGTGGCTACACCTTC.

The CDR3 bases are TGTGCCAGCAGGACTAGCGGGAGAAGCCCCGGGGAGCTGTTTTTT. Translating gives CASRTSGRSPGELFF. The V call is TRBV6-5, the J call TRBJ2-2, with 12 positions matching TRBD2. The CDR3 runs to 15 residues. The V and J ends lost 6 bases and 6 bases, in that order; junction bases with no gene match: 5. CDR1 and CDR2 from the germline V gene are MNHEY and SVGAGI.

The chain recombines TRBV28 with TRBJ2-2; weak D call: TRBD1 (6 bases). The CDR3 loop spans 16 amino acids. Germline values: CDR1 MDHEN, CDR2 SYDVKM. V lost 5 bases and J 4 bases, leaving 17 bases between the germline ends. CDR3 DNA sequence: TGTGCCAGCAGTCTAATCGAAATAGGGGGCACCGGGGAGCTGTTTTTT. Translating it yields CASSLIEIGGTGELFF.

The chain couples TRBV4-3 to TRBJ2-7; the D gene is possibly TRBD1 (6 bases). With 4 bases removed from V and 3 bases from J, the gap between germline ends came to 19 bases. CDR1 and CDR2 (germline): LGHNA, YSLEER. The CDR3 totals 16 residues. The CDR3 spells CASSLTLDRLLYEQYF. The CDR3 bases are TGCGCCAGCAGCCTAACCTTGGACAGATTACTCTACGAGCAGTACTTC.

The chain employs TRBV28 and TRBJ1-1, with TRBD1 identical over 7 bases. CDR3 size: 13 residues. Germline CDR1 reads MDHEN; CDR2 reads SYDVKM. Unmatched junction bases numbered 2, after V lost 6 bases and J lost 1 base. The CDR3 DNA follows: TGTGCCAGCAGAGGACAGGCGAACACTGAAGCTTTCTTT. It codes for CASRGQANTEAFF.

V is TRBV7-9 and J is TRBJ2-1, with D perhaps TRBD1 (5 bases). With 7 bases removed from V and 9 bases from J, the gap between germline ends came to 13 bases. Germline CDR1 is SEHNR and CDR2 is FQNEAQ (reference sequence). This CDR3 spans 12 amino acids. CDR3 DNA sequence: TGTGCCAGCACCCAAAAAGGGGTTGAGCAGTTCTTC. Its translation is CASTQKGVEQFF.

The chain employs TRBV28 and TRBJ2-5, with D perhaps matching TRBD1 or TRBD2 (6 bases each). This CDR3 is 17 amino acids long. V lost 1 base and J lost 5, with 20 bases in between. Germline V gene data show CDR1 as MDHEN and CDR2 as SYDVKM. The CDR3 DNA reads as TGTGCCAGCAGTTTATCTTGGGGGCGGGGTGTTGGCGAGACCCAGTACTTC. This gives the protein CASSLSWGRGVGETQYF. Full variable domain (missing parts from reference TRBV28 and TRBJ2-5): DVKVTQSSRYLVKRTGEKVFLECVQDMDHENMFWYRQDPGLGLRLIYFSYDVKMKEKGDIPEGYSVSREKKERFSLILESASTNQTSMYLCASSLSWGRGVGETQYFGPGTRLLVL.

This chain links TRBV30 with TRBJ1-5; tentatively, D is TRBD1 (5 bases). Germline CDR1 reads GTSNPN; CDR2 reads SVGIG (reference sequence). The CDR3 covers 13 residues. Trimming left V 1 base short and J 3 bases short, with 7 bases between. The CDR3 DNA sequence: TGTGCCTGGAGTGAGACAGCCAATCAGCCCCAGCATTTT. This sequence encodes CAWSETANQPQHF.

The V and J genes are TRBV6-6 and TRBJ1-1; TRBD1 aligns across 10 bases. The J segment lost 4 bases and the V segment lost 6 bases, leaving 11 bases of the junction unmatched. Germline-derived CDR1 and CDR2 are MNHNY and SVGAGI (reference sequence). The CDR3 runs to 16 residues. This chain's CDR3 is CASSVRQGALGTEAFF. The CDR3 coding sequence is TGTGCCAGCAGCGTTCGACAGGGGGCGCTTGGCACTGAAGCTTTCTTT.

This sequence joins TRBV19 and TRBJ1-1; D remains ambiguous. This CDR3 has 14 residues. Germline V lookup: CDR1 LNHDA, CDR2 SQIVND (reference sequence). Trimming shortened V by 3 bases and J by 0 bases, and 8 bases separated the two germline ends. The CDR3 DNA follows: TGTGCCAGTAGTATTTTGTACATGAACACTGAAGCTTTCTTT. It translates to CASSILYMNTEAFF.

CDR3 sequence (DNA): TGCGCCAGCAGCCCCGGGGACAGGGGGTCCTACGAGCAGTACTTC. Protein product: CASSPGDRGSYEQYF. The gene calls are TRBV5-1 and TRBJ2-7; 11 bases agree with TRBD1. This CDR3 spans 15 amino acids. V shed 4 bases and J 1 base; nucleotides not matched to a gene: 4. CDR1 SGHRS and CDR2 YFSETQ come from the germline V gene.

This clone was counted once. Here the CDR3 DNA reads TGTGCCAGCTCTCTACAGGGGACCTATAATTCACCCCTCCACTTT. Amino acids: CASSLQGTYNSPLHF. The V gene is TRBV18, the J gene TRBJ1-6, with 7 nucleotides matching TRBD1. The germline gives CDR1 KGHSH, CDR2 LQKENI. The trim removed 6 bases at V and 2 bases at J, leaving 4 bases unmatched. This CDR3 is 15 amino acids long. The complete variable domain, with remaining parts taken from reference TRBV18 and TRBJ1-6, reads NAGVMQNPRHLVRRRGQEARLRCSPMKGHSHVYWYRQLPEEGLKFMVYLQKENIIDESGMPKERFSAEFPKEGPSILRIQQVVRGDSAAYFCASSLQGTYNSPLHFGNGTRLTVT.

V is TRBV11-3 and J is TRBJ2-3, with 11 positions matching TRBD2. The germline CDR1 and CDR2 sequences are SGHNT and YENEEA. J lost 4 bases, V lost 5 bases, and 14 bases had no gene match. The CDR3 totals 18 residues. The CDR3 protein is CASSTSFLSGRAADTQYF. CDR3 in DNA: TGTGCCAGCAGCACTAGCTTCCTTAGCGGGAGGGCAGCAGATACGCAGTATTTT.

The V call is TRBV7-2, the J call TRBJ2-2, with D possibly TRBD2 on 5 matching bases. The germline V and J ends were trimmed by 5 bases and 3 bases, with 19 bases remaining between them. CDR3 size: 17 residues. The germline V gene encodes CDR1 SGHTA and CDR2 FQGNSA. The CDR3 loop reads CASSQLGSGKYTGELFF. The CDR3 DNA reads TGTGCCAGCAGCCAGCTTGGATCCGGGAAATACACCGGGGAGCTGTTTTTT.

The chain uses TRBV9 and TRBJ1-5, with no clear D. CDR1 and CDR2 (germline): SGDLS, YYNGEE. The CDR3 length is 13 residues. V gave up 4 bases and J gave up 8 bases, with 13 bases separating them. The DNA for the CDR3 is TGTGCCAGCAGCCATAGACCAGGCAAGCCCCAGCATTTT. Translation: CASSHRPGKPQHF. The variable domain in full, with the rest retrieved from reference TRBV9 and TRBJ1-5, is DSGVTQTPKHLITATGQRVTLRCSPRSGDLSVYWYQQSLDQGLQFLIQYYNGEERAKGNILERFSAQQFPDLHSELNLSSLELGDSALYFCASSHRPGKPQHFGDGTRLSIL.